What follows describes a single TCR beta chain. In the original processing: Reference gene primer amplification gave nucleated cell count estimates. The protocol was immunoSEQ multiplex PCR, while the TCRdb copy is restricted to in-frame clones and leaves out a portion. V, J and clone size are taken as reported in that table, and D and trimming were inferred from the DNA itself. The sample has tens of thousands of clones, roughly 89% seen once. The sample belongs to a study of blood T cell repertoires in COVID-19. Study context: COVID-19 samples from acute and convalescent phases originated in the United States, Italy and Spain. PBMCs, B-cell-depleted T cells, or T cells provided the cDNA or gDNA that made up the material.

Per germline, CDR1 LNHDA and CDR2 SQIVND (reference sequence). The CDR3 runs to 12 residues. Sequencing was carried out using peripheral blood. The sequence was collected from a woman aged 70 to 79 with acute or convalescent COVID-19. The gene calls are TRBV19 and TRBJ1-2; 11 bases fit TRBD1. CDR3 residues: CASRDRGYGYTF. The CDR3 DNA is TGTGCTAGCCGGGACAGGGGGTATGGCTACACCTTC.